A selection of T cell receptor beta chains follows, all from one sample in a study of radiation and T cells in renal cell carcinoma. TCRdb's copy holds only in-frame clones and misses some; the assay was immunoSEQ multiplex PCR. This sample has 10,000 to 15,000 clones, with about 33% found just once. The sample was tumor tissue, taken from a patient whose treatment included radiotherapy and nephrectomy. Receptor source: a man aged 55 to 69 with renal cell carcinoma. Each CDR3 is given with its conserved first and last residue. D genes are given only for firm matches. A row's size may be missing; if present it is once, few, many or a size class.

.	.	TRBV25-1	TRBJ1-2	CASSGPGGHNYGYTF	TGTGCCAGCAGCGGACCGGGAGGGCACAACTATGGCTACACCTTC
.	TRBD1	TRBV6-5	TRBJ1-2	CASSLQGNYGYTF	TGTGCCAGCAGCCTACAGGGGAACTATGGCTACACCTTC
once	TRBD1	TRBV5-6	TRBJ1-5	CASSLFLGQEYQPQHF	TGTGCCAGCAGCTTGTTCTTGGGACAGGAGTATCAGCCCCAGCATTTT
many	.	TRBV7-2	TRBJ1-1	CASSRTATGNTEAFF	TGTGCCAGCAGCCGGACGGCGACAGGTAACACTGAAGCTTTCTTT
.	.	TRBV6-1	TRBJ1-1	CASSEAGGITEAFF	TGTGCCAGCAGTGAAGCAGGGGGAATCACTGAAGCTTTCTTT
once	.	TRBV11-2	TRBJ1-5	CASSLNPGDQPQHF	TGTGCCAGCAGCTTAAATCCAGGGGATCAGCCCCAGCATTTT
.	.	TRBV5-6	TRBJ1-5	CASSSEGRQPQHF	TGTGCCAGCAGCTCGGAGGGGAGGCAGCCCCAGCATTTT
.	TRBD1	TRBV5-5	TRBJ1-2	CASSRPTGGPNYGYTF	TGTGCCAGCAGCAGACCGACAGGGGGCCCTAACTATGGCTACACCTTC
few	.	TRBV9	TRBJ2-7	CASSVAGSPYEQYF	TGTGCCAGCAGCGTAGCGGGCAGTCCCTACGAGCAGTACTTC
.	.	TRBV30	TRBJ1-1	CAFDSRVNTEAFF	TGTGCCTTTGACAGTCGGGTGAACACTGAAGCTTTCTTT
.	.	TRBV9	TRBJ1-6	CASSGGGPLSNSPLHF	TGTGCCAGCAGCGGGGGAGGCCCCTTATCCAATTCACCCCTCCACTTT
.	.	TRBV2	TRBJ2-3	CASRFPVADTQYF	TGTGCCAGCAGATTTCCGGTCGCAGATACGCAGTATTTT
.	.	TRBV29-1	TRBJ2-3	CSVAVTDTQYF	TGCAGCGTTGCTGTCACAGATACGCAGTATTTT
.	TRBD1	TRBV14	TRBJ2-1	CASSPTGQGAHEQFF	TGTGCCAGCAGCCCGACGGGACAGGGGGCGCATGAGCAGTTCTTC
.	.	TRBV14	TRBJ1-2	CASALIGDYGYTF	TGTGCCAGCGCCTTGATTGGGGACTATGGCTACACCTTC
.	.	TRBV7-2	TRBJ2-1	CASSPASLAYNEQFF	TGTGCCAGCAGTCCTGCCTCCCTAGCCTACAATGAGCAGTTCTTC
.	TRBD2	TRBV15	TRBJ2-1	CATSREGLAGLNEQFF	TGTGCCACCAGCAGAGAAGGGCTAGCGGGCCTCAATGAGCAGTTCTTC
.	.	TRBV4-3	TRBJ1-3	CASSQGARDTIYF	TGCGCCAGCAGCCAAGGGGCTAGAGACACCATATATTTT
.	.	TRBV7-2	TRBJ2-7	CASSLALGNEQYF	TGTGCCAGCAGCTTAGCGCTGGGGAACGAGCAGTACTTC
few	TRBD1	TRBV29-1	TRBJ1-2	CSVPDRGDGYTF	TGCAGCGTGCCTGACAGGGGCGATGGCTACACCTTC
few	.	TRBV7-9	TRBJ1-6	CASAKRHGPLHF	TGTGCCAGCGCCAAGAGACACGGACCCCTCCACTTT
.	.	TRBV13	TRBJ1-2	CASSSTQWGSSAGYTF	TGTGCCAGCAGCTCGACTCAGTGGGGAAGTTCAGCCGGCTACACCTTC
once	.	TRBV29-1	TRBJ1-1	CSVARTGPTEAFF	TGCAGCGTTGCCCGTACAGGCCCCACTGAAGCTTTCTTT
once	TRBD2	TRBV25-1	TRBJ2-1	CASSSGLVVNEQFF	TGTGCCAGCAGTTCTGGACTAGTGGTAAATGAGCAGTTCTTC
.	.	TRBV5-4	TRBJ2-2	CASTSLEESPGELFF	TGTGCCAGCACTTCCCTGGAGGAGTCACCCGGGGAGCTGTTTTTT
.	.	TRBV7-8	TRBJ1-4	CASSLGTGNEKLFF	TGTGCCAGCAGCCTAGGGACCGGTAATGAAAAACTGTTTTTT
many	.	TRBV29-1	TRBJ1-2	CSVEKMGGILDGYTF	TGCAGCGTGGAAAAAATGGGGGGGATTCTTGATGGCTACACCTTC
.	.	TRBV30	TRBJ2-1	CAWSAGTGYNEQFF	TGTGCCTGGAGCGCCGGGACTGGCTACAATGAGCAGTTCTTC
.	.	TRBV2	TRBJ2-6	CASSARQPGANVLTF	TGTGCCAGCAGTGCTCGCCAACCTGGGGCCAACGTCCTGACTTTC